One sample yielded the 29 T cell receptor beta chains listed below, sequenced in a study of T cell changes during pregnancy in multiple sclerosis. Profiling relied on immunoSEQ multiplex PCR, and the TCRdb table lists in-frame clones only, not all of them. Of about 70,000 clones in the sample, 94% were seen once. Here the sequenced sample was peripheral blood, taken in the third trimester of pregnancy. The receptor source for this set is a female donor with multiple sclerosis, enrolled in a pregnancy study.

The CDR3 DNA sequence: TGTGCCAGCAGCAAACCTTTCATCGGGACAGGCCAATACGAGCAGTACTTC. Its translation: CASSKPFIGTGQYEQYF. V usage is TRBV21-1 and J usage is TRBJ2-7; TRBD1 was called by the table and not checked on the DNA. TRBV21-1 is a known pseudogene. The CDR3 length is 17 residues.

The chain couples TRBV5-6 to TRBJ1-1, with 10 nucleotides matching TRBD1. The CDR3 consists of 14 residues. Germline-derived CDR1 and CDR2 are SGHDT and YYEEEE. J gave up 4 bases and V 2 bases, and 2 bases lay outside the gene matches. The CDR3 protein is CASSFGTGVTEAFF. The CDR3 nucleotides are TGTGCCAGCAGCTTTGGGACAGGGGTCACTGAAGCTTTCTTT.

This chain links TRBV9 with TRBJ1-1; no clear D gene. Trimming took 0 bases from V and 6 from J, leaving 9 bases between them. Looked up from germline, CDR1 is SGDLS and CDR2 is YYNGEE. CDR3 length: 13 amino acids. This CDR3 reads CASSVGPGAEAFF. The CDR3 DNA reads TGTGCCAGCAGCGTAGGACCCGGAGCTGAAGCTTTCTTT. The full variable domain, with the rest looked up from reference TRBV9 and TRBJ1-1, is DSGVTQTPKHLITATGQRVTLRCSPRSGDLSVYWYQQSLDQGLQFLIQYYNGEERAKGNILERFSAQQFPDLHSELNLSSLELGDSALYFCASSVGPGAEAFFGQGTRLTVV.

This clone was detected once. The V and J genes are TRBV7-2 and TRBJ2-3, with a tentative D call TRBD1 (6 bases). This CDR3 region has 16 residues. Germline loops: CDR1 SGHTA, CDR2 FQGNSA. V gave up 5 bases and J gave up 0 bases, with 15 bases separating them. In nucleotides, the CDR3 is TGTGCCAGCAGCCACCCCACAGGGTATAGCACAGATACGCAGTATTTT. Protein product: CASSHPTGYSTDTQYF.

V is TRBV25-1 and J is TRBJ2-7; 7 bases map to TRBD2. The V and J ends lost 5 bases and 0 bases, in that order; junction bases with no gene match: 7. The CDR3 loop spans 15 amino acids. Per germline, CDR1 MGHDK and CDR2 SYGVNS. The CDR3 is CASSSGDVDSYEQYF. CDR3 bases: TGTGCCAGCAGTAGCGGGGACGTCGACTCCTACGAGCAGTACTTC.

The CDR3 DNA follows: TGTGCCACCTCCCCCCAAGGGGCCGCGTCCTACGAGCAGTACTTC. It yields the protein CATSPQGAASYEQYF. V usage is TRBV27 and J usage is TRBJ2-7; D may be TRBD1 (5 bases). The CDR3 totals 15 residues. The ends were cut back, 10 bases at V and 1 base at J, with 20 bases in the middle. Looked up from germline, CDR1 is MNHEY and CDR2 is SMNVEV (reference sequence).

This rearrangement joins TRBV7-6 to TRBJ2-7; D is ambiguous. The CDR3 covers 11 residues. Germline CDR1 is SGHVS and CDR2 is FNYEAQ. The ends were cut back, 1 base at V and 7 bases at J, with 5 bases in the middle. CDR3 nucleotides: TGTGCCAGCAGCTTAGAGAGGGAGCAGTACTTC. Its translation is CASSLEREQYF.

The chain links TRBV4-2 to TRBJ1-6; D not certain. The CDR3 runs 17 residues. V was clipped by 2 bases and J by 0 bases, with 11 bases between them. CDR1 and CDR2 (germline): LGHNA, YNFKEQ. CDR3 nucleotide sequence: TGTGCCAGCAGCCAACCCCGGAGACTCTCCTATAATTCACCCCTCCACTTT. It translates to CASSQPRRLSYNSPLHF.

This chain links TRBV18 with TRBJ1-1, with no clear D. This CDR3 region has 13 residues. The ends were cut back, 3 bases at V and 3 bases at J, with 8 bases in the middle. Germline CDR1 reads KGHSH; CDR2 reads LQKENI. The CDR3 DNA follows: TGTGCCAGCTCACCCCGCAGGTACACTGAAGCTTTCTTT. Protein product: CASSPRRYTEAFF.

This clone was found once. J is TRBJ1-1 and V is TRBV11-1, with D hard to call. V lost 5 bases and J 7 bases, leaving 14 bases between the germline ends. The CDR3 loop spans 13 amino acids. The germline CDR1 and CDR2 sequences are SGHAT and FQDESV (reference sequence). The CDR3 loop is CASSLPPGYEAFF. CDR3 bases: TGTGCCAGCAGCCTACCCCCGGGGTATGAAGCTTTCTTT.

Here the CDR3 DNA reads TGTGCCAGCAGCTTAGCCGCAGGGGGAGCCTACGAGCAGTACTTC. It yields the protein CASSLAAGGAYEQYF. This sequence joins TRBV7-6 and TRBJ2-7; 7 nucleotides match TRBD1. CDR3 length: 15 amino acids. Germline V gene data show CDR1 as SGHVS and CDR2 as FNYEAQ. With V trimmed by 0 bases and J by 2 bases, 4 bases remained unmatched.

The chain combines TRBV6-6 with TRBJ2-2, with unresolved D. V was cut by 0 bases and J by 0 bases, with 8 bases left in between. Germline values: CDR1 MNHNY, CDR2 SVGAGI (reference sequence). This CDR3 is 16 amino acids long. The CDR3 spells CASSYSAPANTGELFF. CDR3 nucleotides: TGTGCCAGCAGTTACTCGGCACCCGCGAACACCGGGGAGCTGTTTTTT.

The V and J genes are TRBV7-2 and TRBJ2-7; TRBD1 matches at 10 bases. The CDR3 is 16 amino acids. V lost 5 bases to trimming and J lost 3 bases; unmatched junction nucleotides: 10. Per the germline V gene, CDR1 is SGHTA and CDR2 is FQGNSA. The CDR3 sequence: CASSIQKGTGDYEQYF. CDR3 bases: TGTGCCAGCAGCATCCAAAAGGGGACAGGGGACTACGAGCAGTACTTC.

DNA of the CDR3: TGCGCCAGCAGCCAAGACAGGGTCGGTAACACTGAAGCTTTCTTT. Translated: CASSQDRVGNTEAFF. This chain links TRBV4-3 with TRBJ1-1, with D possibly TRBD1 on 5 matching bases. This CDR3 has 15 residues. V shed 0 bases and J shed 2 bases, with 10 bases lying between them. CDR1 and CDR2 (germline): LGHNA, YSLEER.

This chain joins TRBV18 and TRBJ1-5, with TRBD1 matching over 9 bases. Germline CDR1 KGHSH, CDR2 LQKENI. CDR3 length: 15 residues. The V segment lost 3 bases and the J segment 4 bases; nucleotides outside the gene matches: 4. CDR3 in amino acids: CASSPDRGDNQPQHF. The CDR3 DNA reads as TGTGCCAGCTCACCGGACAGGGGCGATAATCAGCCCCAGCATTTT.

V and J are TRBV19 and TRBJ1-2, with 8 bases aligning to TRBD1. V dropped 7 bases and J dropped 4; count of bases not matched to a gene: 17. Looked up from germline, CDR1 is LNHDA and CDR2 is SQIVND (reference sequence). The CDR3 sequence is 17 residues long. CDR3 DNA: TGTGCCAGTACCGCGACAGGGGACAGTTGGTATTTCTATGGCTACACCTTC. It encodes CASTATGDSWYFYGYTF.

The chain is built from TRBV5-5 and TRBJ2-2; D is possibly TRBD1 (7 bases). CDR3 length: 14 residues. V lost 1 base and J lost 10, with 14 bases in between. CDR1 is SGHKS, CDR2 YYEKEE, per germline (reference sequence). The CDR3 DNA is TGTGCCAGCAGCTTGTGGCAGGGGGGAAAGGAGCTGTTTTTT. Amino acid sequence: CASSLWQGGKELFF.

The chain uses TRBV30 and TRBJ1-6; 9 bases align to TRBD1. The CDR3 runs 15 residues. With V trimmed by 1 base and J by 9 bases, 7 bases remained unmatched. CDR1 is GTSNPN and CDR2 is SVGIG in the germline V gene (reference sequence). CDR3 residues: CAWSAEGQGGSPLHF. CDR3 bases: TGTGCCTGGAGTGCGGAGGGACAGGGTGGTTCACCCCTCCACTTT. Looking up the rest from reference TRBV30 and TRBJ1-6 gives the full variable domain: SQTIHQWPATLVQPVGSPLSLECTVEGTSNPNLYWYRQAAGRGLQLLFYSVGIGQISSEVPQNLSASRPQDRQFILSSKKLLLSDSGFYLCAWSAEGQGGSPLHFGNGTRLTVT.

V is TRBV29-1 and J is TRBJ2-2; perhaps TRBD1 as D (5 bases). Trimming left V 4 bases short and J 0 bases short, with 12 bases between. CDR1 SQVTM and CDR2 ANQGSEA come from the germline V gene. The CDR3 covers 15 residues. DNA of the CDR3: TGCAGCGTTGCGATGACAGTGGCGAACACCGGGGAGCTGTTTTTT. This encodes CSVAMTVANTGELFF.

The CDR3 coding sequence is TGTGCCAGCAGCCTCCGGACAGGGATAAATGAAAAACTGTTTTTT. It specifies CASSLRTGINEKLFF. This chain links TRBV5-4 with TRBJ1-4; 8 bases match TRBD1. Trimming at V came to 4 bases and at J to 5 bases, leaving 7 bases not matched to a gene. The CDR3 is 15 amino acids. Looked up from germline, CDR1 is SGHNT and CDR2 is YYREEE (reference sequence). The whole variable domain, filled in from reference TRBV5-4 and TRBJ1-4, reads ETGVTQSPTHLIKTRGQQVTLRCSSQSGHNTVSWYQQALGQGPQFIFQYYREEENGRGNFPPRFSGLQFPNYSSELNVNALELDDSALYLCASSLRTGINEKLFFGSGTQLSVL.

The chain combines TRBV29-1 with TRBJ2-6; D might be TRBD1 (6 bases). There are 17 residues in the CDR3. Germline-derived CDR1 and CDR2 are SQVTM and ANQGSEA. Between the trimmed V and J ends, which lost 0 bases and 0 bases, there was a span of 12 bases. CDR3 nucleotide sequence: TGCAGCGTTGAAGATTCCAGGGGCGGCTCTGGGGCCAACGTCCTGACTTTC. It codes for CSVEDSRGGSGANVLTF.

The CDR3 spells CASSLAGSNTEAFF. The CDR3 DNA reads as TGTGCCAGTAGTCTCGCAGGGTCGAACACTGAAGCTTTCTTT. The gene calls are TRBV19 and TRBJ1-1, with D perhaps matching TRBD1 (5 bases). CDR1 is LNHDA and CDR2 is SQIVND in the germline V gene (reference sequence). Trimming took 5 bases from V and 1 from J, leaving 11 bases between them. The CDR3 runs to 14 residues.

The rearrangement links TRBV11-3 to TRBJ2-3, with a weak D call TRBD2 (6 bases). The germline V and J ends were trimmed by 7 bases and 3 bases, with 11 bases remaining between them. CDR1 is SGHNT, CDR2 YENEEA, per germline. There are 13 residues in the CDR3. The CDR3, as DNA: TGTGCCAGCAACGTTCGGGGGACAGATACGCAGTATTTT. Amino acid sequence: CASNVRGTDTQYF. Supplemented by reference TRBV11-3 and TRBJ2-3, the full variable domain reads EAGVVQSPRYKIIEKKQPVAFWCNPISGHNTLYWYLQNLGQGPELLIRYENEEAVDDSQLPKDRFSAERLKGVDSTLKIQPAELGDSAVYLCASNVRGTDTQYFGPGTRLTVL.

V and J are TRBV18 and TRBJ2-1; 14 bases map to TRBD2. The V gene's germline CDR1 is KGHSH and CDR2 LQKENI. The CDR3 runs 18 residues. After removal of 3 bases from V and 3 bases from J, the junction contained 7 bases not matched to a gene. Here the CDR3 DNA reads TGTGCCAGCTCACCGTCGACTAGCGGGGGGGGCCTCTACAATGAGCAGTTCTTC. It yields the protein CASSPSTSGGGLYNEQFF.

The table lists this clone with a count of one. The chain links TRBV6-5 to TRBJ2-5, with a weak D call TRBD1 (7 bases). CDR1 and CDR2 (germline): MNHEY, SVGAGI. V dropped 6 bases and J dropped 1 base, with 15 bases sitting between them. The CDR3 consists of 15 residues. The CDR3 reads CASRFRGVGQETQYF. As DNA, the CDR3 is TGTGCCAGCAGGTTCAGGGGGGTGGGCCAAGAGACCCAGTACTTC.

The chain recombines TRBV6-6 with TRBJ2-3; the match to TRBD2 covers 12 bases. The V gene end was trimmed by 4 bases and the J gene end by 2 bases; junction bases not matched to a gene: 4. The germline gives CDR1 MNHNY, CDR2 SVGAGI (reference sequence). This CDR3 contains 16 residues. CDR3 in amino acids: CASSLTSGGITDTQYF. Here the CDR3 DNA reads TGTGCCAGCAGTTTAACTAGCGGGGGGATCACAGATACGCAGTATTTT.

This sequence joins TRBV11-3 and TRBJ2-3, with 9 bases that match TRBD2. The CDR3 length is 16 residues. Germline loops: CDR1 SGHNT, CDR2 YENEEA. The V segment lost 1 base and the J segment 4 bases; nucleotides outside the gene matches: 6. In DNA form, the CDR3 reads TGTGCCAGCAGCTTAGGGGAGACTAGCGGACCAGATACGCAGTATTTT. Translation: CASSLGETSGPDTQYF.

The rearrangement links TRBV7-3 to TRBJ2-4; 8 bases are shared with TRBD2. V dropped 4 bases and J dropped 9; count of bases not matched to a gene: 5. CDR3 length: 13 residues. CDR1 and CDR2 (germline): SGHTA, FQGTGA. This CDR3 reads CASSSGREGIQYF. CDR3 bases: TGTGCCAGCAGCTCGGGCCGGGAGGGCATTCAGTACTTC.

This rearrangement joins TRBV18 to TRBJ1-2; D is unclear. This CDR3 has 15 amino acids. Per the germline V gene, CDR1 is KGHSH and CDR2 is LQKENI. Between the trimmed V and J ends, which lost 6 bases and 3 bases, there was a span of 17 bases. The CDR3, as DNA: TGTGCCAGCTCCCCCCTGAGTGACACCCACTATGGCTACACCTTC. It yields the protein CASSPLSDTHYGYTF.